This is a list of T cell receptor beta chains from one sample in a study of beta chain features in type 1 diabetes. Assay used: immunoSEQ multiplex PCR; TCRdb lists only in-frame clones, some missing. The sample has 300,000 to 400,000 clones; roughly a tenth are singletons. Source material: central memory CD4+ T cells from blood. The source of these receptors is a man aged 30-40 years with type 1 diabetes. Both conserved end residues are part of each CDR3. The D gene is left open where the match is weak. The size of a clone is reported for some rows only, either as once, few or many, or as a class for expanded clones.

J,size,V,D,CDR3,DNA
TRBJ1-6,NA,TRBV25-1,TRBD1,CASSESRTGGSPLHF,TGTGCCAGCAGTGAATCTAGGACAGGGGGATCACCCCTCCACTTT
TRBJ2-4,many,TRBV4-3,NA,CAREERRSKNIQYF,TGCGCCAGGGAAGAAAGGCGTTCCAAAAACATTCAGTACTTC
TRBJ1-4,NA,TRBV18,NA,CASSAGATNEKLFF,TGTGCCAGCTCAGCAGGGGCAACTAATGAAAAACTGTTTTTT
TRBJ2-7,few,TRBV5-1,TRBD1,CASSLGQGLEQYF,TGCGCCAGCAGCTTGGGACAGGGTCTCGAGCAGTACTTC
TRBJ2-2,NA,TRBV6-6,NA,CASSRDRTNTGELFF,TGTGCCAGCAGTCGCGACAGGACGAACACCGGGGAGCTGTTTTTT
TRBJ2-1,NA,TRBV6-5,NA,CASSPPSPGRGEQFF,TGTGCCAGCAGTCCGCCCTCACCGGGACGAGGTGAGCAGTTCTTC
TRBJ2-3,NA,TRBV4-3,NA,CASSEGADTQYF,TGCGCCAGCAGCGAGGGGGCAGATACGCAGTATTTT
TRBJ2-1,few,TRBV9,TRBD2,CASSDLSSGAYNEQFF,TGTGCCAGCAGCGACCTCTCCAGCGGGGCCTACAATGAGCAGTTCTTC
TRBJ2-5,NA,TRBV5-4,TRBD2,CASSSDGSGGKTQYF,TGTGCCAGCAGTTCCGATGGGTCGGGAGGGAAGACCCAGTACTTC
TRBJ1-3,NA,TRBV6-5,NA,CASSSRGGLRGNTIYF,TGTGCCAGCAGTTCAAGGGGGGGCTTGAGAGGAAACACCATATATTTT
TRBJ2-5,few,TRBV10-3,TRBD2,CAISASRAGGAEKETQYF,TGTGCCATCAGTGCTTCCAGGGCGGGGGGTGCCGAAAAAGAGACCCAGTACTTC
TRBJ2-7,few,TRBV28,NA,CASRRGVTGEQYF,TGTGCCAGCAGGAGGGGTGTAACGGGCGAGCAGTACTTC
TRBJ1-3,few,TRBV7-2,NA,CASSPRGSGNTIYF,TGTGCCAGCAGTCCGAGGGGTTCTGGAAACACCATATATTTT
TRBJ2-3,NA,TRBV5-1,TRBD1,CASSRGQDTDTQYF,TGCGCCAGCAGCCGGGGACAGGACACAGATACGCAGTATTTT
TRBJ1-2,many,TRBV19,NA,CASSLPGQVRGYTF,TGTGCCAGTAGTCTTCCGGGGCAGGTGCGTGGCTACACCTTC
TRBJ2-1,few,TRBV7-2,NA,CASSLNQGYEQFF,TGTGCCAGCAGCCTAAACCAAGGTTATGAGCAGTTCTTC
TRBJ2-7,NA,TRBV28,TRBD1,CASMGTGGFYEQYF,TGTGCCAGCATGGGGACAGGGGGCTTCTACGAGCAGTACTTC
TRBJ1-2,few,TRBV7-2,NA,CASSLVQGSRVGYGYTF,TGTGCCAGCAGCTTAGTTCAGGGGAGCCGGGTGGGCTATGGCTACACCTTC
TRBJ2-1,NA,TRBV27,NA,CASSLQGFRGEQFF,TGTGCCAGCAGTTTACAGGGTTTTCGAGGTGAGCAGTTCTTC
TRBJ2-7,NA,TRBV10-1,NA,CASSESTTGPYEQYF,TGCGCCAGCAGTGAGTCGACCACGGGCCCCTACGAGCAGTACTTC
TRBJ2-3,few,TRBV19,NA,CASSIGQDTQYF,TGTGCCAGTAGTATAGGTCAAGATACGCAGTATTTT
TRBJ2-3,few,TRBV5-1,NA,CASSPAWSKADTQYF,TGCGCCAGCAGCCCCGCCTGGTCAAAAGCAGATACGCAGTATTTT
TRBJ1-6,NA,TRBV7-9,TRBD1,CASSPGQGDNSPLHF,TGTGCCAGCAGCCCAGGACAGGGGGATAATTCACCCCTCCACTTT
TRBJ2-7,NA,TRBV7-2,NA,CASSSPVKYEQYF,TGTGCCAGCAGCTCCCCGGTAAAGTACGAGCAGTACTTC
TRBJ2-1,NA,TRBV7-6,NA,CASSPLDSVAFYEQFF,TGTGCCAGCAGCCCCTTGGATTCTGTAGCCTTTTATGAGCAGTTCTTC
TRBJ2-2,NA,TRBV21-1,NA,CASSYGFGELFF,TGTGCCAGCAGCTATGGGTTCGGGGAGCTGTTTTTT
TRBJ2-7,NA,TRBV7-2,TRBD1,CASSEMGQGRSFPIWEQYF,TGTGCCAGCAGCGAAATGGGACAGGGGCGATCTTTTCCGATTTGGGAGCAGTACTTC
TRBJ2-5,few,TRBV2,TRBD2,CASSELGRGQETQYF,TGTGCCAGCAGTGAATTAGGGCGGGGGCAAGAGACCCAGTACTTC
TRBJ2-2,few,TRBV19,NA,CASSISRNGELFF,TGTGCCAGTAGTATATCTAGGAACGGGGAGCTGTTTTTT
TRBJ2-5,few,TRBV9,TRBD2,CASSAGGLETQYF,TGTGCCAGCAGCGCGGGGGGGCTAGAGACCCAGTACTTC
TRBJ1-1,few,TRBV27,TRBD1,CASSRQGALNTEAFF,TGTGCCAGCAGTCGACAGGGGGCATTGAACACTGAAGCTTTCTTT
TRBJ1-4,NA,TRBV9,TRBD1,CASSGGGQVGHEKLFF,TGTGCCAGCAGCGGAGGAGGACAGGTCGGCCACGAAAAACTGTTTTTT
TRBJ1-4,few,TRBV27,NA,CATRLANNEKLFF,TGTGCCACCCGCCTCGCCAATAATGAAAAACTGTTTTTT
TRBJ2-7,NA,TRBV7-2,NA,CASSLVGGTGEQYF,TGTGCCAGCAGCTTAGTAGGGGGGACCGGGGAGCAGTACTTC
TRBJ1-5,once,TRBV4-3,TRBD1,CASSQGPGTDNQPQHF,TGCGCCAGCAGCCAAGGTCCCGGGACAGACAATCAGCCCCAGCATTTT
TRBJ2-7,NA,TRBV5-6,TRBD2,CASRLAGGGSYEQYF,TGTGCCAGCAGATTAGCGGGGGGCGGATCCTACGAGCAGTACTTC
TRBJ2-7,NA,TRBV7-2,NA,CASSLGDGSLYF,TGTGCCAGCAGCTTAGGGGACGGAAGTCTGTACTTC
TRBJ2-1,few,TRBV11-2,TRBD1,CASSRRGTGGYNEQFF,TGTGCCAGCAGCCGCCGTGGGACAGGGGGCTACAATGAGCAGTTCTTC
TRBJ1-1,NA,TRBV5-1,TRBD1,CASSSGQGANTEAFF,TGCGCCAGCAGCTCCGGACAGGGGGCGAACACTGAAGCTTTCTTT
TRBJ2-7,few,TRBV11-3,NA,CASSLANQGEQYF,TGTGCCAGCAGCTTGGCGAACCAAGGGGAGCAGTACTTC
TRBJ1-4,NA,TRBV5-6,NA,CASTGSNEKLFF,TGTGCCAGTACAGGGAGTAATGAAAAACTGTTTTTT
TRBJ2-1,few,TRBV28,TRBD1,CASSPGQSNEQFF,TGTGCCAGCAGCCCGGGACAGTCAAATGAGCAGTTCTTC
TRBJ1-6,many,TRBV19,NA,CASSMKNRDSPLHF,TGTGCCAGTAGTATGAAGAACAGGGATTCACCCCTCCACTTT
TRBJ2-1,few,TRBV14,TRBD2,CASSQDLRTSLGEQFF,TGTGCCAGCAGCCAAGATTTGAGGACTAGTCTCGGTGAGCAGTTCTTC
TRBJ2-7,NA,TRBV29-1,NA,CSVGEGREQYF,TGCAGCGTTGGTGAGGGGCGCGAGCAGTACTTC
TRBJ2-3,NA,TRBV10-3,TRBD1,CAISEGTGTDTQYF,TGTGCCATCAGTGAAGGGACAGGGACAGATACGCAGTATTTT
TRBJ1-5,few,TRBV27,NA,CASRWTANQPQHF,TGTGCCAGCCGATGGACGGCTAATCAGCCCCAGCATTTT
TRBJ2-3,few,TRBV30,TRBD2,CAWTLAGGSTDTQYF,TGTGCCTGGACTCTAGCGGGGGGTTCCACAGATACGCAGTATTTT
TRBJ1-1,few,TRBV7-2,NA,CASSPGMGTGTFF,TGTGCCAGCAGCCCCGGAATGGGGACGGGAACTTTCTTT
TRBJ2-3,many,TRBV11-3,TRBD2,CASSLGPSGSTDTQYF,TGTGCCAGCAGCTTAGGCCCTAGCGGCAGCACAGATACGCAGTATTTT
TRBJ1-1,NA,TRBV6-6,TRBD1,CASSYQGARTEAFF,TGTGCCAGCAGTTACCAGGGGGCGAGAACTGAAGCTTTCTTT
TRBJ2-1,many,TRBV30,NA,CAWSGTGAHNEQFF,TGTGCCTGGAGTGGGACCGGGGCCCACAATGAGCAGTTCTTC
TRBJ2-5,NA,TRBV19,NA,CASRGAAQETQYF,TGTGCCAGTAGGGGGGCAGCCCAAGAGACCCAGTACTTC
TRBJ2-5,many,TRBV10-3,TRBD2,CAMSPGTSYVETQYF,TGTGCCATGTCCCCCGGGACTAGCTATGTTGAGACCCAGTACTTC
TRBJ2-3,few,TRBV4-3,TRBD2,CASSQVAGGRGTQYF,TGCGCCAGCAGCCAAGTGGCGGGGGGGCGCGGTACGCAGTATTTT
TRBJ1-1,few,TRBV5-1,TRBD1,CASSPRQGDGTEAFF,TGCGCCAGCAGCCCGAGACAGGGGGATGGAACTGAAGCTTTCTTT
TRBJ2-7,NA,TRBV6-1,NA,CASRSSGYEQYF,TGTGCCAGCAGAAGTAGCGGCTACGAGCAGTACTTC